The 27 T cell receptor beta chains in this list originate from one sample, sequenced in a study of T cells after yellow fever vaccination (dated by TCRdb to between 2018 and 2020). Libraries were constructed by 5' RACE. Instrument on record: Illumina NovaSeq 6000. Using fastp at Q25 and MiXCR, TCRdb reprocessed the public reads and kept productive beta chains. For every CDR3 protein sequence, its rows merge into one entry that carries the most common genes and DNA. The sample table holds a few hundred thousand distinct CDR3 sequences, of which about 10% were seen once. The top ten clonotypes cover over 3% of the sample. Sample treatment or condition, as interpreted from the label and publication: live attenuated yellow fever vaccine strain. The sample was CD4+ T cells sorted from PBMCs, taken 5 days after the yellow fever booster vaccination. These receptor sequences come from a young man who received the YFV17D yellow fever vaccine.

This clonotype appeared a few times. The rearrangement joins TRBV2 to TRBJ1-4, with unresolved D. Trimming removed 6 bases at V and 7 bases at J, with 27 bases between. The CDR3 contains 18 residues. CDR1 is SNHLY, CDR2 FYNNEI, per germline. DNA of the CDR3: TGTGCCAGCAGGTATGGCAGATCGGACCCGCGAAGGGTTGAAAAACTGTTTTTT. Its translation: CASRYGRSDPRRVEKLFF. The entire variable domain, with the rest obtained from reference TRBV2 and TRBJ1-4, is as follows: EPEVTQTPSHQVTQMGQEVILRCVPISNHLYFYWYRQILGQKVEFLVSFYNNEISEKSEIFDDQFSVERPDGSNFTLKIRSTKLEDSAMYFCASRYGRSDPRRVEKLFFGSGTQLSVL.

This clonotype was seen repeatedly, ten times or more. J is TRBJ1-6 and V is TRBV24-1, with a possible D match to TRBD1 (5 bases). CDR1 is KGHDR and CDR2 is SFDVKD in the germline V gene. The CDR3 runs to 14 residues. Trimming removed 6 bases from V and 8 bases from J, with 13 bases in between. CDR3 DNA sequence: TGTGCCACCAGTCGGGGCCAAGAAGATTCACCCCTCCACTTT. Protein product: CATSRGQEDSPLHF.

The chain has TRBV12-2 and TRBJ1-6. TRBV12-2 constitutes a pseudogene. The CDR3 covers 15 residues. The CDR3 protein is CASRLGVSVGSSFHF. In nucleotides, the CDR3 is TGTGCAAGTCGCTTAGGTGTGTCGGTGGGCAGTTCTTTCCACTTT.

The rearrangement links TRBV7-3 to TRBJ2-1; D perhaps matches TRBD2 (5 bases). V dropped 2 bases and J dropped 1 base, with 9 bases sitting between them. The CDR3 runs 15 residues. The germline V gene encodes CDR1 SGHTA and CDR2 FQGTGA. CDR3 coding DNA: TGTGCCAGCAGCTTACTACGGGGTTCCTACAATGAGCAGTTCTTC. Translation: CASSLLRGSYNEQFF.

This clonotype was picked up a small number of times. V usage is TRBV5-6 and J usage is TRBJ2-7, with D perhaps assigned TRBD1 or TRBD2 (7 bases each). The CDR3 is 14 amino acids. V was pared by 1 base and J by 5 bases, with 13 bases between. The germline CDR1 and CDR2 sequences are SGHDT and YYEEEE. CDR3 protein: CASSLTGEGDEQYV. CDR3 DNA: TGTGCCAGCAGCTTGACAGGGGAGGGAGACGAGCAGTACGTC.

This chain links TRBV28 with TRBJ1-1; the match to TRBD1 covers 7 bases. This CDR3 is 15 amino acids long. V lost 5 bases to trimming and J lost 5 bases; unmatched junction nucleotides: 11. In germline, CDR1 is MDHEN, CDR2 SYDVKM. The CDR3: CASSPDPPGGTEAFF. In DNA, the CDR3 is TGTGCCAGCAGTCCGGATCCTCCAGGGGGGACTGAAGCTTTCTTT.

This chain joins TRBV7-9 and TRBJ1-2, with 7 bases matching TRBD1. Germline lookup yields CDR1 SEHNR and CDR2 FQNEAQ (reference sequence). This CDR3 spans 14 amino acids. With 1 base clipped from V and 7 bases from J, the junction kept 6 bases outside the gene matches. Here the CDR3 reads CASSLGRGPRGYTF. The CDR3 DNA is TGTGCCAGCAGCTTAGGGAGGGGGCCCCGTGGCTACACCTTC.

This clonotype was found many times. The chain carries TRBV12-3 or TRBV12-4 and TRBJ2-7; D uncertain. The CDR3 runs to 13 residues. The germline V and J ends were trimmed by 3 bases and 3 bases, with 9 bases remaining between them. CDR3 sequence: CASSFRRIYEQYF. In DNA, the CDR3 is TGTGCCAGCAGTTTCAGGCGGATCTACGAGCAGTACTTC.

The chain couples TRBV7-2 to TRBJ1-5, with 7 nucleotides matching TRBD1. The germline V gene has CDR1 SGHTA and CDR2 FQGNSA. Trimming cost V 11 bases and J 2 bases; bases outside gene matches: 3. This CDR3 is 12 amino acids long. CDR3 region: CAGGTGNQPQHF. The CDR3 DNA reads TGTGCCGGAGGGACAGGCAATCAGCCCCAGCATTTT.

V is TRBV5-1 and J is TRBJ1-6, with 7 bases identical to TRBD1. CDR1 and CDR2 from the germline V gene are SGHRS and YFSETQ. The CDR3 has 15 residues. V lost 6 bases, J lost 7 bases, and 10 bases stayed unmatched. For the CDR3, the DNA is TGCGCCAGCAACCCCACCGGGACAGACAATTCACCCCTCCACTTT. Protein: CASNPTGTDNSPLHF.

The rearrangement uses TRBV5-1 and TRBJ1-5, with 7 bases identical to TRBD1. In germline, CDR1 is SGHRS, CDR2 YFSETQ. Trimming cost V 4 bases and J 7 bases; bases outside gene matches: 8. CDR3 length equals 14 residues. CDR3 in amino acids: CASSPGTAEQPQHF. DNA for the CDR3: TGCGCCAGCAGCCCCGGGACAGCTGAACAGCCCCAGCATTTT.

The V and J genes are TRBV20-1 and TRBJ2-5, with TRBD2 matching 12 bases. The junction had 3 bases not matched to a gene; V was cut back by 4 bases and J by 3 bases. The CDR3 loop spans 14 amino acids. Germline loops: CDR1 DFQATT, CDR2 SNEGSKA (reference sequence). The CDR3 DNA sequence: TGCAGTGCTACTAGCGGGGGGGCCGAAGAGACCCAGTACTTC. Translated: CSATSGGAEETQYF.

This chain links TRBV24-1 with TRBJ2-3; 8 bases line up with TRBD2. CDR3 length: 15 residues. Unmatched junction bases numbered 7, after V lost 7 bases and J lost 2 bases. Germline CDR1 KGHDR, CDR2 SFDVKD. CDR3 in DNA: TGTGCCACCAGCGACACTAGCGGAAACACAGATACGCAGTATTTT. This codes for CATSDTSGNTDTQYF.

V usage is TRBV9 and J usage is TRBJ2-2; perhaps TRBD1 as D (5 bases). The CDR3 extends over 15 amino acids. From germline, CDR1 is SGDLS and CDR2 YYNGEE. Trimming cost V 0 bases and J 5 bases, with 11 bases left between them. The CDR3 loop is CASSVGQLRTGELFF. CDR3 nucleotides: TGTGCCAGCAGCGTAGGACAGCTAAGGACCGGGGAGCTGTTTTTT.

The V call is TRBV20-1, the J call TRBJ2-5; possibly TRBD1 for D (6 bases). Deletions cut 5 bases from V and 5 bases from J, with 18 bases between. The CDR3 covers 14 residues. CDR1 and CDR2 from the germline V gene are DFQATT and SNEGSKA (reference sequence). The CDR3 sequence: CSADPGGHPETQYF. DNA for the CDR3: TGCAGTGCTGATCCTGGGGGCCATCCGGAGACCCAGTACTTC.

The table lists this clonotype with a few counts. J is TRBJ1-5 and V is TRBV9; TRBD1 aligns across 7 bases. V lost 3 bases and J lost 7; bases outside the gene matches: 10. In germline, CDR1 is SGDLS, CDR2 YYNGEE. The CDR3 has 15 amino acids. The CDR3 region is CASSEGAGKRQPQHF. The CDR3 DNA is TGTGCCAGCAGCGAGGGGGCAGGAAAACGGCAGCCCCAGCATTTT.

The table lists this clonotype with many counts. This sequence joins TRBV12-3 or TRBV12-4 and TRBJ2-7, with D perhaps TRBD1 (6 bases). Deletions cut 5 bases from V and 6 bases from J, with 17 bases between. The CDR3 sequence is 14 residues long. CDR3 protein: CASSGTRSSLEQYF. CDR3 bases: TGTGCCAGCAGTGGGACACGAAGCTCTCTCGAGCAGTACTTC.

The chain joins TRBV15 to TRBJ2-7, with TRBD1 matching 9 bases. The CDR3 spans 16 residues. With 1 base clipped from V and 6 bases from J, the junction kept 10 bases outside the gene matches. Germline CDR1 reads LNHNV; CDR2 reads YYDKDF (reference sequence). The CDR3 sequence: CATSRGRPGQGSEQYF. The DNA for the CDR3 is TGTGCCACCAGCAGAGGTAGACCGGGACAGGGCTCCGAGCAGTACTTC.

This clonotype was detected ten times or more. The genes are TRBV12-3 or TRBV12-4 and TRBJ2-7, with D maybe TRBD1 (5 bases). The CDR3 totals 15 residues. V was shortened by 3 bases and J by 2 bases, with 14 bases between the two germline ends. This CDR3 reads CASSLGQGWTYEQYV. Here the CDR3 DNA reads TGTGCCAGCAGTTTGGGGCAGGGATGGACCTACGAGCAGTACGTC.

CDR3 region: CASHWGTGAVLGNQPQHF. As DNA, the CDR3 is TGTGCCAGCCATTGGGGGACAGGGGCTGTTTTGGGCAATCAGCCCCAGCATTTT. The rearrangement joins TRBV19 to TRBJ1-5, with 10 bases fitting TRBD1. The CDR3 is made up of 18 amino acids. Germline lookup yields CDR1 LNHDA and CDR2 SQIVND (reference sequence). With V trimmed by 9 bases and J by 2 bases, 16 bases remained unmatched. Looking up the rest from reference TRBV19 and TRBJ1-5 gives the full variable domain: DGGITQSPKYLFRKEGQNVTLSCEQNLNHDAMYWYRQDPGQGLRLIYYSQIVNDFQKGDIAEGYSVSREKKESFPLTVTSAQKNPTAFYLCASHWGTGAVLGNQPQHFGDGTRLSIL.

The chain is built from TRBV5-1 and TRBJ2-3; 10 bases are a match to TRBD2. Germline V gives CDR1 SGHRS, CDR2 YFSETQ. With 3 bases clipped from V and 3 bases from J, the junction kept 1 base outside the gene matches. The CDR3 runs to 14 residues. The DNA of the CDR3 is TGCGCCAGCAGCTCAGCGGGGGGGACAGATACGCAGTATTTT. Translation: CASSSAGGTDTQYF.

This clonotype has ten or more counts. The chain employs TRBV5-4 and TRBJ2-1; 13 bases map to TRBD2. Per germline, CDR1 SGHNT and CDR2 YYREEE (reference sequence). J lost 9 bases, V lost 4 bases, and 7 bases had no gene match. The CDR3 consists of 15 residues. The CDR3 DNA sequence: TGTGCCAGCAGCCAGGATACTAGCGGGGGGGCTGAGCAGTTCTTC. Translating gives CASSQDTSGGAEQFF.

V and J are TRBV6-1 and TRBJ1-5; 11 nucleotides agree with TRBD1. Per germline, CDR1 MNHNS and CDR2 SASEGT. V was clipped by 8 bases and J by 6 bases; unmatched bases: 6. This CDR3 has 14 residues. CDR3 protein: CASSRDRGFQPQHF. In DNA, the CDR3 is TGTGCCAGCTCACGGGACAGGGGGTTTCAGCCCCAGCATTTT.

The rearrangement joins TRBV27 to TRBJ2-7; unclear D gene. CDR1 is MNHEY, CDR2 SMNVEV, per germline (reference sequence). Trimming removed 4 bases from V and 0 bases from J, with 7 bases in between. There are 13 residues in the CDR3. The CDR3 loop is CASSSSSSYEQYV. The CDR3 region has the DNA TGTGCCAGCAGTTCATCTAGCTCCTACGAGCAGTACGTC.

The chain couples TRBV5-1 to TRBJ2-2, with D unclear. Germline V gene lookup returns CDR1 SGHRS and CDR2 YFSETQ. CDR3 length: 15 residues. The ends were cut back, 0 bases at V and 0 bases at J, with 6 bases in the middle. CDR3 residues: CASSLERANTGELFF. As DNA, the CDR3 is TGCGCCAGCAGCTTGGAGAGAGCGAACACCGGGGAGCTGTTTTTT.

This CDR3 reads CASSLGVDGLINTIYF. The CDR3 bases are TGCGCCAGCAGCTTGGGGGTTGACGGACTGATAAACACCATATATTTT. V and J are TRBV5-1 and TRBJ1-3; D is unclear. CDR3 length: 16 amino acids. From germline, CDR1 is SGHRS and CDR2 YFSETQ. V lost 0 bases, J lost 6 bases, and 16 bases lay in between. The variable domain in full, with the rest retrieved from reference TRBV5-1 and TRBJ1-3, is KAGVTQTPRYLIKTRGQQVTLSCSPISGHRSVSWYQQTPGQGLQFLFEYFSETQRNKGNFPGRFSGRQFSNSRSEMNVSTLELGDSALYLCASSLGVDGLINTIYFGEGSWLTVV.

This chain joins TRBV4-1 and TRBJ2-2; 10 bases are shared with TRBD2. Trimming removed 5 bases from V and 5 bases from J; junction bases left unmatched: 11. The germline CDR1 and CDR2 sequences are MGHRA and YSYEKL. This CDR3 comprises 17 residues. The CDR3 reads CASSRKAGGPKTGELFF. CDR3 coding DNA: TGCGCCAGCAGCAGAAAAGCGGGGGGGCCCAAAACCGGGGAGCTGTTTTTT.